The rows below give T cell receptor beta chains drawn from one sample of a study of molecular identifiers for immune sequencing clone quantification. TCRdb recomputed calls from the PCR reads with MiXCR, one row per CDR3 protein. This sample has 7,000 to 8,000 distinct CDR3 sequences, with roughly 37% found just once. The sequenced sample consisted of naive CD8+ T cells from blood, with Jurkat cell RNA spiked in. These receptors were obtained from a human donor in good health. Some libraries in this study had Jurkat cell RNA spiked in. Both conserved end residues are trimmed from each CDR3.

V,CDR3
TRBV7-2,ASSSGLAGGHLDTQY
TRBV7-9,ASSLKGGQETQY
TRBV4-1,ASSQDPGEQY
TRBV9,ASSVLGHGLNTEAF
TRBV27,ALLIPNTGELF
TRBV7-9,ASSLPEWGNEKQF
TRBV27,ASSPGLAGVGETQY
TRBV11-3,ASSSIAISVRGGGETQY
TRBV12-3/TRBV12-4,ASTMVGYETQY
TRBV12-3/TRBV12-4,ASSGSVELF
TRBV20-1,SAEDRGYEQY
TRBV4-1,ASSQEGARPWEQY
TRBV12-5,ASGPQLDYGYT
TRBV27,ASSGIWTSGTYYNEQF
TRBV20-1,SAPGLAVYNEQF
TRBV12-3/TRBV12-4,ASSMSGFTQY
TRBV6-5,ASSYSTKGHTDTQY
TRBV24-1,ATRSLGTSPSAKNIQY
TRBV28,ASRAGGWKETQY
TRBV24-1,ATSMGDLDTGELF
TRBV5-6,ASSLALNIQY
TRBV23-1,ASSPRDREPYNPPLH
TRBV6-2/TRBV6-3,ASNGGRAWDTQY
TRBV6-1,ASMLRGRFVEQY
TRBV5-4,ASSLPGLAGTTGELF
TRBV27,ASSFGSITDTQY
TRBV5-4,ASSLDGSLTYEQY
TRBV20-1,SATGQLGTGELF
TRBV27,ASSWRTGGYEQY
TRBV20-1,SARDRGTYYEQY
TRBV6-5,ASSYALLQPQH
TRBV6-5,ASSGWDRQETQY
TRBV12-3/TRBV12-4,ASVTGLGETQY
TRBV28,ASSSALFGSGGNWF
TRBV4-3,ASSQETVYNEQF
TRBV6-5,ASSQGTSGRALQF
TRBV29-1,SVEVAGKETQY
TRBV3-1,ASSQDAAGGLEQY